The 29 T cell receptor beta chains below were found in one sample sequenced in a study of early stage breast cancer tumors. Method: immunoSEQ multiplex PCR; TCRdb's copy keeps in-frame clones and lacks some. The repertoire holds around 2,000 clones, roughly 69% seen once, with 9.8% in the top ten. The specimen was normal breast tissue next to the tumor. These receptors originate from a middle-aged person with breast cancer.

This rearrangement joins TRBV6-5 to TRBJ2-5; tentatively, D is TRBD1 (6 bases). Germline V gene sequence: CDR1 MNHEY, CDR2 SVGAGI. CDR3 length equals 13 residues. The V gene lost 7 bases and the J gene lost 0 bases, with 9 bases spanning the gap. In DNA form, the CDR3 reads TGTGCCAGCACCGACAGGTACCAAGAGACCCAGTACTTC. It is translated as CASTDRYQETQYF.

This chain uses TRBV15 with TRBJ2-7, with D perhaps matching TRBD1 or TRBD2 (5 bases each). The CDR3 spans 15 residues. CDR1 and CDR2 (germline): LNHNV, YYDKDF (reference sequence). V lost 0 bases and J 0 bases, leaving 9 bases between the germline ends. The CDR3 protein is CATSRDGGGSYEQYF. The CDR3 bases are TGTGCCACCAGCAGAGATGGTGGGGGCTCCTACGAGCAGTACTTC.

The CDR3 loop reads CASSYSLGTQYF. The CDR3 DNA reads as TGTGCCAGCAGTTACTCCCTGGGTACGCAGTATTTT. The genes are TRBV6-6 and TRBJ2-3; D is ambiguous. Germline CDR1 is MNHNY and CDR2 is SVGAGI (reference sequence). V was clipped by 0 bases and J by 8 bases, with 6 bases between them. The CDR3 is 12 amino acids.

The CDR3 DNA follows: TGTGCCAGCAGCTTAGGAGGGCTCTCCTACAATGAGCAGTTCTTC. Amino acid sequence: CASSLGGLSYNEQFF. The J gene is TRBJ2-1, the V gene TRBV11-3; weak D call: TRBD2 (5 bases). Trimming removed 1 base from V and 0 bases from J, with 7 bases in between. CDR1 is SGHNT, CDR2 YENEEA, per germline. CDR3 length equals 15 residues.

V usage is TRBV5-8 and J usage is TRBJ2-7, with D perhaps given as TRBD1 or TRBD2 (5 bases each). V lost 4 bases and J 2 bases, leaving 16 bases between the germline ends. The germline V gene has CDR1 SGHTS and CDR2 YDEGEE. This CDR3 spans 15 amino acids. The CDR3 DNA reads TGTGCCAGCAGCCACACCCTGGGGGTACCCTACGAGCAGTACTTC. Protein sequence: CASSHTLGVPYEQYF.

This CDR3 is CASSSRLAGSPYEQYF. In nucleotides, the CDR3 is TGTGCCAGCAGTTCCCGACTAGCGGGTAGCCCCTACGAGCAGTACTTC. This chain links TRBV6-6 with TRBJ2-7; TRBD2 aligns across 10 bases. Germline V lookup: CDR1 MNHNY, CDR2 SVGAGI (reference sequence). The length of the CDR3 is 16 residues. With 4 bases clipped from V and 2 bases from J, the junction kept 8 bases outside the gene matches.

This clone occurred a few times. The chain uses TRBV9 and TRBJ2-1, with 12 bases aligning to TRBD2. Germline CDR1 reads SGDLS; CDR2 reads YYNGEE. This CDR3 is built from 15 residues. Unmatched junction bases numbered 8, after V lost 4 bases and J lost 9 bases. This CDR3 reads CASSPRLAGEGEQFF. In nucleotides, the CDR3 is TGTGCCAGCAGCCCCAGACTAGCGGGAGAGGGTGAGCAGTTCTTC.

The chain employs TRBV6-6 and TRBJ2-3, with 7 positions matching TRBD1. CDR3 length: 15 amino acids. With 6 bases clipped from V and 0 bases from J, the junction kept 6 bases outside the gene matches. From germline, CDR1 is MNHNY and CDR2 SVGAGI (reference sequence). The CDR3 DNA is TGTGCCAGCAGGCCCAGGGACAGCAGCACAGATACGCAGTATTTT. Residues: CASRPRDSSTDTQYF.

This CDR3 is CASSEVQGGEKLFF. CDR3 nucleotide sequence: TGTGCCAGCAGTGAGGTTCAGGGGGGAGAAAAACTGTTTTTT. The chain links TRBV6-1 to TRBJ1-4; 7 nucleotides match TRBD1. The CDR3 has 14 residues. V shed 3 bases, J shed 8 bases, and the junction held 6 bases outside the gene matches. Per germline, CDR1 MNHNS and CDR2 SASEGT.

The V and J genes are TRBV2 and TRBJ1-5; D is unresolved. The germline gives CDR1 SNHLY, CDR2 FYNNEI. Trimming shortened V by 7 bases and J by 7 bases, and 14 bases separated the two germline ends. CDR3 size: 13 residues. The CDR3, as DNA: TGTGCCAGCACCTTTCTAAAAGGCCAGCCCCAGCATTTT. Encoded protein: CASTFLKGQPQHF.

By share, this clone counts as large (0.1 to 1%). The genes are TRBV13 and TRBJ2-7, with 10 bases lining up with TRBD2. The CDR3 is made up of 16 amino acids. J lost 2 bases, V lost 1 base, and 5 bases had no gene match. The germline V gene has CDR1 PRHDT and CDR2 FYEKMQ (reference sequence). CDR3: CASSLESSGRPYEQYF. DNA of the CDR3: TGTGCCAGCAGCTTAGAGTCTAGCGGGAGACCCTACGAGCAGTACTTC.

The J gene is TRBJ2-1, the V gene TRBV29-1; D not certain. CDR1 is SQVTM and CDR2 is ANQGSEA in the germline V gene. This CDR3 contains 13 residues. The V gene lost 6 bases and the J gene lost 7 bases, with 16 bases spanning the gap. The CDR3 reads CSVPLASLNEQFF. Here the CDR3 DNA reads TGCAGCGTGCCTTTAGCTAGTCTGAATGAGCAGTTCTTC.

The chain uses TRBV6-6 and TRBJ2-3; D remains ambiguous. The CDR3 covers 15 residues. CDR1 MNHNY and CDR2 SVGAGI come from the germline V gene (reference sequence). Trimming shortened V by 2 bases and J by 2 bases, and 11 bases separated the two germline ends. The CDR3 DNA reads TGTGCCAGCAGTTACACCTCGGCGTTCACAGATACGCAGTATTTT. Its translation is CASSYTSAFTDTQYF.

The chain links TRBV29-1 to TRBJ2-1, with D possibly matching TRBD2 (6 bases). The CDR3 has 14 amino acids. V was shortened by 7 bases and J by 0 bases, with 13 bases between the two germline ends. Germline loops: CDR1 SQVTM, CDR2 ANQGSEA. The CDR3 spells CSARSGDSYNEQFF. In DNA form, the CDR3 reads TGCAGCGCCCGTAGCGGCGACTCCTACAATGAGCAGTTCTTC.

V usage is TRBV30 and J usage is TRBJ1-4, with no clear D. This CDR3 has 13 residues. V was pared by 3 bases and J by 8 bases, with 13 bases between. CDR1 is GTSNPN and CDR2 is SVGIG in the germline V gene (reference sequence). CDR3 sequence reads: CAWRSKAGEKLFF. CDR3 sequence (DNA): TGTGCCTGGAGATCCAAAGCGGGGGAAAAACTGTTTTTT.

V gene TRBV28 combines with J gene TRBJ2-1; no clear D. V was trimmed by 6 bases and J by 9 bases, leaving 12 bases between them. Germline CDR1 reads MDHEN; CDR2 reads SYDVKM. The CDR3 is 12 residues long. As DNA, the CDR3 is TGTGCCAGCAGCCCGACCCGCATTGAGCAGTTCTTC. Translating it yields CASSPTRIEQFF.

This clone occurred a few times. V and J are TRBV19 and TRBJ2-7, with D perhaps TRBD2 (5 bases). Germline V gene data show CDR1 as LNHDA and CDR2 as SQIVND (reference sequence). V shed 5 bases and J shed 3 bases, with 17 bases lying between them. CDR3 length equals 15 residues. The CDR3: CASSSVEGLSYEQYF. The CDR3 nucleotides read TGTGCCAGTAGTTCAGTTGAGGGTCTTAGCTACGAGCAGTACTTC.

The chain couples TRBV7-6 to TRBJ2-1; D may be TRBD2 (5 bases). V was trimmed by 4 bases and J by 2 bases, leaving 15 bases between them. The CDR3 length is 16 residues. Germline V gene sequence: CDR1 SGHVS, CDR2 FNYEAQ. DNA of the CDR3: TGTGCCAGCAGCTGGAGCGGATCCAGTACCTACAATGAGCAGTTCTTC. It specifies CASSWSGSSTYNEQFF.

V gene TRBV29-1 combines with J gene TRBJ2-5; weak D call: TRBD1 (6 bases). Germline lookup yields CDR1 SQVTM and CDR2 ANQGSEA. The germline V and J ends were trimmed by 3 bases and 5 bases, with 13 bases remaining between them. The CDR3 consists of 13 residues. The CDR3 sequence is CSVDPDGGETQYF. The DNA of the CDR3 is TGCAGCGTTGATCCGGATGGGGGCGAGACCCAGTACTTC. The full variable domain, rest sourced from reference TRBV29-1 and TRBJ2-5, is SAVISQKPSRDICQRGTSLTIQCQVDSQVTMMFWYRQQPGQSLTLIATANQGSEATYESGFVIDKFPISRPNLTFSTLTVSNMSPEDSSIYLCSVDPDGGETQYFGPGTRLLVL.

This clone was counted a few times. The chain has TRBV6-1 and TRBJ1-1; D possibly corresponds to TRBD1 (6 bases). V lost 6 bases to trimming and J lost 1 base, with 12 bases between them. Per germline, CDR1 MNHNS and CDR2 SASEGT. The CDR3 covers 14 residues. The CDR3 DNA is TGTGCCAGCAGAAGAGGACAGACGAACACTGAAGCTTTCTTT. It translates to CASRRGQTNTEAFF.

A few counts support this clone. The chain carries TRBV5-1 and TRBJ2-7; perhaps TRBD1 as D (5 bases). The CDR3 has 16 residues. Germline values: CDR1 SGHRS, CDR2 YFSETQ. With 1 base removed from V and 0 bases from J, the gap between germline ends came to 14 bases. The CDR3 nucleotides read TGCGCCAGCAGCTTGTCGTCTTGGGGCAGCTCCTACGAGCAGTACTTC. It specifies CASSLSSWGSSYEQYF.

The rearrangement joins TRBV4-3 to TRBJ2-7; 9 bases match TRBD2. CDR3 length: 17 residues. Germline CDR1 reads LGHNA; CDR2 reads YSLEER. V was clipped by 0 bases and J by 0 bases; unmatched bases: 6. DNA for the CDR3: TGCGCCAGCAGCCAAGATCTCGCGGGAGGGGTCTCCTACGAGCAGTACTTC. Protein product: CASSQDLAGGVSYEQYF.

This chain uses TRBV27 with TRBJ1-1; D is ambiguous. Looked up from germline, CDR1 is MNHEY and CDR2 is SMNVEV (reference sequence). The CDR3 spans 15 residues. The germline V and J ends were trimmed by 3 bases and 5 bases, with 16 bases remaining between them. CDR3 protein: CASSFGRESQTEAFF. The CDR3 DNA sequence: TGTGCCAGCAGTTTCGGTAGGGAAAGTCAAACTGAAGCTTTCTTT.

The gene calls are TRBV5-6 and TRBJ2-7; D is uncertain. Germline V gene data show CDR1 as SGHDT and CDR2 as YYEEEE. Trimming cost V 3 bases and J 3 bases, with 13 bases left between them. The CDR3 covers 14 residues. The CDR3 protein is CASSSTGSLYEQYF. CDR3 nucleotides: TGTGCCAGCAGCTCAACTGGGTCGCTCTACGAGCAGTACTTC.

The chain employs TRBV9 and TRBJ2-3, with unresolved D. Germline CDR1 reads SGDLS; CDR2 reads YYNGEE. Trimming shortened V by 7 bases and J by 3 bases, and 12 bases separated the two germline ends. CDR3 length equals 13 residues. CDR3 sequence reads: CASCDLGTDTQYF. The CDR3 DNA reads TGTGCCAGCTGCGACCTTGGGACAGATACGCAGTATTTT.

The J gene is TRBJ2-7, the V gene TRBV27; TRBD2 is a possible D gene (5 bases). The CDR3 runs 18 residues. Trimming stripped 3 bases from V and 1 base from J, with 22 bases between. In germline, CDR1 is MNHEY, CDR2 SMNVEV (reference sequence). CDR3: CASSLGGSSGLMSYEQYF. Here the CDR3 DNA reads TGTGCCAGCAGTTTGGGTGGGTCCAGCGGACTGATGTCCTACGAGCAGTACTTC.

This sequence joins TRBV18 and TRBJ2-7; possible D gene TRBD1, 5 bases. This CDR3 has 16 residues. V lost 4 bases, J lost 0 bases, and 16 bases lay in between. CDR1 is KGHSH and CDR2 is LQKENI in the germline V gene. The CDR3 reads CASSLPLTASSYEQYF. The CDR3 bases are TGTGCCAGCTCACTACCTTTGACAGCCAGCTCCTACGAGCAGTACTTC.

The J gene is TRBJ1-1, the V gene TRBV19, with TRBD1 as a possible D gene (6 bases). This CDR3 is built from 16 residues. Trimming took off 6 bases at V and 2 bases at J, with 19 bases between the two ends. Per germline, CDR1 LNHDA and CDR2 SQIVND (reference sequence). CDR3: CASRIRDNERNTEAFF. CDR3 nucleotide sequence: TGTGCCAGTAGAATCCGGGACAATGAAAGAAACACTGAAGCTTTCTTT.

As DNA, the CDR3 is TGTGCCAGTAGTATTGGTTTAGGCGTGGCGTATGGCTACACCTTC. Translation: CASSIGLGVAYGYTF. This chain uses TRBV19 with TRBJ1-2, with no clear D. The germline V and J ends were trimmed by 3 bases and 5 bases, with 16 bases remaining between them. Germline V gives CDR1 LNHDA, CDR2 SQIVND (reference sequence). This CDR3 is 15 amino acids long. The entire variable domain, with the rest obtained from reference TRBV19 and TRBJ1-2, is as follows: DGGITQSPKYLFRKEGQNVTLSCEQNLNHDAMYWYRQDPGQGLRLIYYSQIVNDFQKGDIAEGYSVSREKKESFPLTVTSAQKNPTAFYLCASSIGLGVAYGYTFGSGTRLTVV.